These T cell receptor beta chains were read from a single sample in a study of blood T cell repertoires in COVID-19. Measured with immunoSEQ multiplex PCR; TCRdb has only the in-frame clones, and not every one. This table has around 100,000 clones, approximately 88% appearing once. Sequencing used peripheral blood. These receptors came from a woman aged 55-69 years with acute or convalescent COVID-19. Both conserved end residues are part of each CDR3. The D gene is left open where the match is weak. Where a row states a size, it is once, few, many or the class of an expanded clone; other rows omit it.

clone_size j_call d_call v_call cdr3_nt cdr3_aa
NA TRBJ2-1 NA TRBV28 TGTGCCAGCAGTTCTAACAATGAGCAGTTCTTC CASSSNNEQFF
few TRBJ2-7 NA TRBV7-9 TGTGCCAGCAGCAAACTAGATCACTACGAGCAGTACTTC CASSKLDHYEQYF
NA TRBJ2-4 TRBD2 TRBV5-8 TGTGCCAGCAGCTCGGGACTAGCTCCGGGGAACATTCAGTACTTC CASSSGLAPGNIQYF
NA TRBJ2-3 NA TRBV30 TGTGTCGTCTCTAGGTATGCAGATACGCAGTATTTT CVVSRYADTQYF
NA TRBJ2-3 NA TRBV5-1 TGCGCCAGCAGCTTGGACGTCTACACAGATACGCAGTATTTT CASSLDVYTDTQYF
once TRBJ2-2 TRBD2 TRBV27 TGTGCCAGCAGTATCCGACTTAGCGGGAGAGCGAGCGGGGAGCTGTTTTTT CASSIRLSGRASGELFF
NA TRBJ1-2 NA TRBV28 TGTGCCAGCAGCCCACCTACGGGGTATTATGGCTACACCTTC CASSPPTGYYGYTF
NA TRBJ2-3 TRBD2 TRBV3-1/TRBV3-2 TGTGCCAGCAGCCAAACGGGAGGACGCACAGATACGCAGTATTTT CASSQTGGRTDTQYF
NA TRBJ2-2 TRBD1 TRBV7-8 TGTGCCAGCAGCCCCGGGACAGGGGTAACCGGGGAGCTGTTTTTT CASSPGTGVTGELFF
NA TRBJ2-5 TRBD2 TRBV5-4 TGTGCCAGCAGCCCGACTAGCGACAGCAAGAAGACCCAGTACTTC CASSPTSDSKKTQYF
once TRBJ2-1 NA TRBV6-5 TGTGCCAGCAGTTCCTCAACTACTAGGAATGAGCAGTTCTTC CASSSSTTRNEQFF
NA TRBJ2-1 TRBD2 TRBV7-8 TGTGCCAGCAGCTTACTGACTAGCGGGTCCTACAATGAGCAGTTCTTC CASSLLTSGSYNEQFF
NA TRBJ2-1 TRBD2 TRBV10-1 TGCGCCAGCAGTGGCGGGGGCAATGAGCAGTTCTTC CASSGGGNEQFF
NA TRBJ2-1 NA TRBV18 TGTGCCAGCTCACCCGGACAAGTTGGCAATGAGCAGTTCTTC CASSPGQVGNEQFF
NA TRBJ1-3 TRBD1 TRBV11-2 TGTGCCAGCAGCTTAGAAACGGGACAGGGAAACACCATATATTTT CASSLETGQGNTIYF
NA TRBJ1-2 TRBD1 TRBV6-5 TGTGCCAGCAGTTACTCGATTACAGGGGGTCCCTATGGCTACACCTTC CASSYSITGGPYGYTF
NA TRBJ1-1 NA TRBV4-1 TGCGCCAGCAGCCAAGTGTGGGCACAACGGAACACTGAAGCTTTCTTT CASSQVWAQRNTEAFF
NA TRBJ2-5 NA TRBV11-2 TGTGCCAGCAGCTTATCCTACGGGCGGACAAATCAAGAGACCCAGTACTTC CASSLSYGRTNQETQYF
NA TRBJ1-2 TRBD1 TRBV19 TGTGCCAGTAGTATAGATCCAGGGACAGGGGAGAACTATGGCTACACCTTC CASSIDPGTGENYGYTF
NA TRBJ2-1 TRBD2 TRBV5-1 TGCGCCAGCAGCTTGGCCCCTAGCGGGAGTGGCGATGAGCAGTTCTTC CASSLAPSGSGDEQFF
NA TRBJ1-1 NA TRBV5-1 TGCGCCAGCAGCTCCTCGGAGGTCCCGAACACTGAAGCTTTCTTT CASSSSEVPNTEAFF
NA TRBJ1-1 NA TRBV30 TGTGCCTCAAACACTCAGGCCTCTACGGAAGCTTTCTTT CASNTQASTEAFF
NA TRBJ1-2 TRBD1 TRBV7-6 TGTGCCAGCAGCAAGGGACAGGGTTATGGCTACACCTTC CASSKGQGYGYTF
NA TRBJ2-1 TRBD2 TRBV29-1 TGCAGCGTGAACCCCGCGGGAGGGTCCTACAATGAGCAGTTCTTC CSVNPAGGSYNEQFF
NA TRBJ2-3 TRBD2 TRBV9 TGTGCCAGCAGCGCCCTAGCGGGAGCCGTCACAGATACGCAGTATTTT CASSALAGAVTDTQYF
once TRBJ2-5 NA TRBV30 TGTGCCTGGAGTGCAGGCCCTGCAGGGGAGACCCAGTACTTC CAWSAGPAGETQYF
NA TRBJ2-1 NA TRBV19 TGTGCCAGTAGTATCTATACTAGCAACAATGAGCAGTTCTTC CASSIYTSNNEQFF
NA TRBJ2-1 NA TRBV7-8 TGTGCCAGCAGCTTGTTACAGAGCTCCTACAATGAGCAGTTCTTC CASSLLQSSYNEQFF
few TRBJ2-3 NA TRBV5-1 TGCGCCAGCAGCTTGGCCTTGGGGACTTCAGATACGCAGTATTTT CASSLALGTSDTQYF
NA TRBJ1-2 TRBD1 TRBV6-5 TGTGCCAGCAGTTACCTGGGACAGGGTAATGGCTACACCTTC CASSYLGQGNGYTF
NA TRBJ1-4 NA TRBV10-3 TGTGCCATCAGCCAGGGTAGTGAAAAACTGTTTTTT CAISQGSEKLFF
NA TRBJ1-1 NA TRBV12-3/TRBV12-4 TGTGCCAGCAGTTTCCCGGCCCCGGGTGAAGCTTTCTTT CASSFPAPGEAFF
NA TRBJ1-5 NA TRBV18 TGTGCCAGCTCACCGGGGCAGGGTAGCAATCAGCCCCAGCATTTT CASSPGQGSNQPQHF
NA TRBJ1-2 TRBD1 TRBV6-5 TGTGCCAGCAGTTACGCCTGGACAGGGGGCCACTATGGCTACACCTTC CASSYAWTGGHYGYTF
NA TRBJ1-2 NA TRBV21-1 TGTGCCAGCAGCATTCGCACGGGAACTAACTATGGCTACACCTTC CASSIRTGTNYGYTF
NA TRBJ1-2 NA TRBV3-1/TRBV3-2 TGTGCCAGCAGGCCCGATACAGGTTACTATGGCTACACCTTC CASRPDTGYYGYTF
NA TRBJ2-1 TRBD2 TRBV5-4 TGTGCCAGCAGCTTGCGCGGGACTAGCGGTAATGAGCAGTTCTTC CASSLRGTSGNEQFF
NA TRBJ1-5 TRBD1 TRBV6-1 TGTGCCAGCAGTGGGGACAGGGGGTTTTGGGCCGAGCCCCAGCATTTT CASSGDRGFWAEPQHF
NA TRBJ2-3 NA TRBV18 TGTGCCAGCTCACCACCCTCCGCAGATACGCAGTATTTT CASSPPSADTQYF
NA TRBJ1-5 TRBD1 TRBV10-1 TGCGCCAGCACTACCACAGGGGCCCAAGGCAATCAGCCCCAGCATTTT CASTTTGAQGNQPQHF
NA TRBJ1-2 NA TRBV6-5 TGTGCCAGCAGCTCCGGGACTGTAGTCTATGGCTACACCTTC CASSSGTVVYGYTF